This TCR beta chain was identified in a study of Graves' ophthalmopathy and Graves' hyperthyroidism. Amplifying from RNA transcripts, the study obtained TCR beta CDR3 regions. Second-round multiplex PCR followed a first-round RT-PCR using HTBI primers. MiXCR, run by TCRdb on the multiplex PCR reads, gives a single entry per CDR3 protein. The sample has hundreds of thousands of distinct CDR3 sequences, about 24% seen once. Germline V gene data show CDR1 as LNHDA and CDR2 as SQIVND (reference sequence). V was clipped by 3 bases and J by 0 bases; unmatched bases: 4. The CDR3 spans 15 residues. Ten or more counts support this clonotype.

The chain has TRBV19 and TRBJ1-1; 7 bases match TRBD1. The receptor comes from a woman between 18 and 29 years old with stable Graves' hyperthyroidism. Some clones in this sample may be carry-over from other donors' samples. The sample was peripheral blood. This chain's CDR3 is CASSIHRGMNTEAFF. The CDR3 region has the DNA TGTGCCAGTAGTATCCACAGGGGAATGAACACTGAAGCTTTCTTT. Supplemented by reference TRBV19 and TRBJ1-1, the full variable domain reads DGGITQSPKYLFRKEGQNVTLSCEQNLNHDAMYWYRQDPGQGLRLIYYSQIVNDFQKGDIAEGYSVSREKKESFPLTVTSAQKNPTAFYLCASSIHRGMNTEAFFGQGTRLTVV.